A selection of T cell receptor beta chains follows, all from one sample in a study of T cells in Graves' hyperthyroidism and ophthalmopathy. TCRdb called the multiplex PCR reads again in MiXCR, with one record for every CDR3 protein. The sample has some 510,000 distinct CDR3 sequences, less than 25% seen once. The sequencing sample was made of blood. The source of these receptors is a man aged 18 to 30 with Graves' hyperthyroidism. Both conserved end residues are trimmed from each CDR3. Fields, in order: CDR3 length, V gene, J gene, CDR3 protein.

>16|TRBV18|TRBJ2-2
ASSHGPGSLTGRINLF
>12|TRBV6-5|TRBJ1-1
ASTSGPEWVGAF
>12|TRBV3-1|TRBJ1-5
ASSQGFGNQPQH
>12|TRBV11-2|TRBJ1-2
ASSLGFPMGGYT
>10|TRBV20-1|TRBJ2-7
SANEPSREQY
>11|TRBV19|TRBJ2-2
ASNEGGTGELF
>14|TRBV28|TRBJ1-5
ASSLGEGTSNQPQH
>12|TRBV7-9|TRBJ2-7
ASSLGATGHEQY
>13|TRBV5-1|TRBJ1-1
ASSLAQGASTEAF
>12|TRBV6-5|TRBJ1-1
ASSYGGINTEAF
>14|TRBV7-2|TRBJ1-3
ASSLAETLTGNTIY
>12|TRBV6-2/TRBV6-3|TRBJ2-7
ASSPDGSSYEQY
>12|TRBV6-1|TRBJ2-7
ASSPSNRSYEQY
>11|TRBV12-3/TRBV12-4|TRBJ2-5
ASSYVTEETQY
>13|TRBV5-1|TRBJ1-1
ASSFSGQLNTEAF
>13|TRBV28|TRBJ1-1
ASRPPGQAYTEAF
>15|TRBV6-1|TRBJ2-5
ASTPRSSGVYQETQY
>12|TRBV11-3|TRBJ1-1
ASSLEPGNTEAF
>11|TRBV5-8|TRBJ2-5
ASSLEPLETQY
>11|TRBV2|TRBJ2-7
ASSETVTYEQY
>12|TRBV4-1|TRBJ2-7
VSSPRTGPYEQY
>13|TRBV20-1|TRBJ2-7
SARLATGPSYEQY
>14|TRBV20-1|TRBJ2-2
SARPGAGTRPGELF
>13|TRBV28|TRBJ2-4
ASSPGQGAKNMQY
>12|TRBV7-7|TRBJ2-5
ASSRDGPQETQC
>14|TRBV19|TRBJ1-2
ASRPAEGQDNYGYT
>12|TRBV15|TRBJ1-5
ATCVGEGNQPQH
>13|TRBV11-3|TRBJ1-2
ASSLRSGSNYGYT
>11|TRBV7-2|TRBJ1-2
ASSLVNNYGYT
>12|TRBV11-2|TRBJ1-1
ASSLDRRNTEAF
>12|TRBV29-1|TRBJ1-2
SVDMTAGNYGYT
>14|TRBV25-1|TRBJ2-5
ASSEGASANQETQY